This is a list of T cell receptor beta chains from one sample in a study of regulatory T cells. The protocol was immunoSEQ multiplex PCR, while the TCRdb copy is restricted to in-frame clones and leaves out a portion. The table includes roughly 15,000 clones, under 95% detected once. Sequencing was carried out using CD8+ T cells sorted from blood. These receptors all come from a person aged 18 to 30 with CD3G deficiency. Each CDR3 is given with its conserved first and last residue. Fields, in order: D gene, J gene, V gene, clone size, CDR3 DNA, CDR3 protein. D genes are given only for firm matches. Not every row has a clone size; where given, it reads once, few, many or a size class.

D gene: -; J gene: TRBJ1-1; V gene: TRBV7-9; clone size: -; CDR3 DNA: TGTGCCAGCAGCTTAGGGTTCACTGAAGCTTTCTTT; CDR3 protein: CASSLGFTEAFF
D gene: -; J gene: TRBJ2-2; V gene: TRBV28; clone size: -; CDR3 DNA: TGTGCCAGCAGTCACACCGGGGAGCTGTTTTTT; CDR3 protein: CASSHTGELFF
D gene: -; J gene: TRBJ2-7; V gene: TRBV6-1; clone size: -; CDR3 DNA: TGTGCCAGCATCGGGCCATATGTGGGCGAGCAGTACTTC; CDR3 protein: CASIGPYVGEQYF
D gene: -; J gene: TRBJ1-1; V gene: TRBV30; clone size: -; CDR3 DNA: TGTGCCTGGAGTGAATTAGGGGCCAACACTGAAGCTTTCTTT; CDR3 protein: CAWSELGANTEAFF
D gene: -; J gene: TRBJ1-1; V gene: TRBV11-2; clone size: -; CDR3 DNA: TGTGCCAGCAGCTTAGGAGCGGGGAACACTGAAGCTTTCTTT; CDR3 protein: CASSLGAGNTEAFF
D gene: -; J gene: TRBJ1-1; V gene: TRBV27; clone size: -; CDR3 DNA: TGTGCCAGCAGTTTATCCCTAGCTGGCACTGAAGCTTTCTTT; CDR3 protein: CASSLSLAGTEAFF
D gene: TRBD2; J gene: TRBJ2-7; V gene: TRBV27; clone size: -; CDR3 DNA: TGTGCCAGCAGTTCGAGCGGGGGGTCCTCCTACGAGCAGTACTTC; CDR3 protein: CASSSSGGSSYEQYF
D gene: -; J gene: TRBJ1-1; V gene: TRBV4-3; clone size: -; CDR3 DNA: TGCGCCAGCAGCCAAGTGGCAGGGGTGGCCACTGAAGCTTTCTTT; CDR3 protein: CASSQVAGVATEAFF
D gene: -; J gene: TRBJ2-1; V gene: TRBV7-8; clone size: -; CDR3 DNA: TGTGCCAGCAGCCCAAATTTGGACAGCCTATTTAATGAGCAGTTCTTC; CDR3 protein: CASSPNLDSLFNEQFF
D gene: -; J gene: TRBJ2-7; V gene: TRBV4-1; clone size: once; CDR3 DNA: TGCGCCAGCAGCCAAGACAGCGCGAACCCCTACGAGCAGTACTTC; CDR3 protein: CASSQDSANPYEQYF
D gene: -; J gene: TRBJ1-1; V gene: TRBV6-4; clone size: -; CDR3 DNA: TGTGCCAGCAGTGACGGAGGCCCTGAAGCTTTCTTT; CDR3 protein: CASSDGGPEAFF
D gene: -; J gene: TRBJ1-1; V gene: TRBV10-2; clone size: -; CDR3 DNA: TGCGCCAGCAGTGAGTTACAGAACACTGAAGCTTTCTTT; CDR3 protein: CASSELQNTEAFF
D gene: TRBD2; J gene: TRBJ2-7; V gene: TRBV6-1; clone size: -; CDR3 DNA: TGTGCCAGCAGTGACCTAGCGGGCCCCTCCTACGAGCAGTACTTC; CDR3 protein: CASSDLAGPSYEQYF
D gene: TRBD1; J gene: TRBJ2-3; V gene: TRBV7-6; clone size: -; CDR3 DNA: TGTGCCAGCAGCTCGGGCCGAGACAGGGGGTTGTCAGATACGCAGTATTTT; CDR3 protein: CASSSGRDRGLSDTQYF
D gene: -; J gene: TRBJ2-7; V gene: TRBV10-3; clone size: -; CDR3 DNA: TGTGCCATCGGAGAGGGGGGTTCCTACGAGCAGTACTTC; CDR3 protein: CAIGEGGSYEQYF
D gene: TRBD1; J gene: TRBJ2-2; V gene: TRBV6-5; clone size: -; CDR3 DNA: TGTGCCAGCAGTTACCCGGACAGGGTTGGGGTCGGGGAGCTGTTTTTT; CDR3 protein: CASSYPDRVGVGELFF
D gene: -; J gene: TRBJ1-5; V gene: TRBV5-1; clone size: -; CDR3 DNA: TGCGCCAGCAGCTTGGGGAGAAATCAGCCCCAGCATTTT; CDR3 protein: CASSLGRNQPQHF
D gene: TRBD2; J gene: TRBJ2-1; V gene: TRBV6-9; clone size: -; CDR3 DNA: TGCGCCAGCAGCCCCGGACTAGAGGACAATGAGCAGTTCTTC; CDR3 protein: CASSPGLEDNEQFF
D gene: TRBD1; J gene: TRBJ1-1; V gene: TRBV10-3; clone size: -; CDR3 DNA: TGTGCCATCCGGGGGGAGGGGGCGATGAACACTGAAGCTTTCTTT; CDR3 protein: CAIRGEGAMNTEAFF
D gene: -; J gene: TRBJ2-7; V gene: TRBV6-1; clone size: -; CDR3 DNA: TGTGCCAGCAGTGAATCCCCCGGGGGTGAGCAGTACTTC; CDR3 protein: CASSESPGGEQYF
D gene: -; J gene: TRBJ2-1; V gene: TRBV5-1; clone size: -; CDR3 DNA: TGCGCCAGCAGCTTGGTTTCTCCGGTACACAATGAGCAGTTCTTC; CDR3 protein: CASSLVSPVHNEQFF
D gene: -; J gene: TRBJ1-1; V gene: TRBV21-1; clone size: -; CDR3 DNA: TGTGCCAGCAGGAGGCTTATAGCTACACAATTCACTGAAGCTTTCTTT; CDR3 protein: CASRRLIATQFTEAFF
D gene: -; J gene: TRBJ2-7; V gene: TRBV7-9; clone size: -; CDR3 DNA: TGTGCCAGCAGCTTAGCGGGTTACTACGAGCAGTACTTC; CDR3 protein: CASSLAGYYEQYF
D gene: TRBD1; J gene: TRBJ1-6; V gene: TRBV7-6; clone size: once; CDR3 DNA: TGTGCCAGCAGCTTGACAGGGCCTTATTCACCCCTCCACTTT; CDR3 protein: CASSLTGPYSPLHF
D gene: -; J gene: TRBJ2-7; V gene: TRBV5-8; clone size: -; CDR3 DNA: TGTGCCAGCAGCTTGGAGTTATCCTACGAGCAGTACTTC; CDR3 protein: CASSLELSYEQYF
D gene: -; J gene: TRBJ2-1; V gene: TRBV19; clone size: -; CDR3 DNA: TGTGCCAGTAGTATAACCACGACTAATGAGCAGTTCTTC; CDR3 protein: CASSITTTNEQFF
D gene: -; J gene: TRBJ1-1; V gene: TRBV27; clone size: -; CDR3 DNA: TGTGCCAGCAGTTTATGGGTAGGGGGGTGTGAAGCTTTCTTT; CDR3 protein: CASSLWVGGCEAFF
D gene: -; J gene: TRBJ1-1; V gene: TRBV11-2; clone size: -; CDR3 DNA: TGTGCCAGCAGCGCAGACTTACGGGGCCTGAACACTGAAGCTTTCTTT; CDR3 protein: CASSADLRGLNTEAFF
D gene: -; J gene: TRBJ2-2; V gene: TRBV13; clone size: -; CDR3 DNA: TGTGCCAGTTTAAGGAACACCGGGGAGCTGTTTTTT; CDR3 protein: CASLRNTGELFF
D gene: -; J gene: TRBJ2-1; V gene: TRBV2; clone size: -; CDR3 DNA: TGTGCCATTTGGTACGGAACTGCCTACAATGAGCAGTTCTTC; CDR3 protein: CAIWYGTAYNEQFF
D gene: -; J gene: TRBJ1-6; V gene: TRBV5-4; clone size: -; CDR3 DNA: TGTGCCAGCAGCTTGGGGCAGGGGACAAATTCACCCCTCCACTTT; CDR3 protein: CASSLGQGTNSPLHF
D gene: -; J gene: TRBJ2-5; V gene: TRBV5-6; clone size: -; CDR3 DNA: TGTGCCAGCAGCATATGGGGTGGGACCGGAGAGACCCAGTACTTC; CDR3 protein: CASSIWGGTGETQYF
D gene: -; J gene: TRBJ2-4; V gene: TRBV27; clone size: -; CDR3 DNA: TGTGCCAGCAGTCCTAGGATTCGGAACATTCAGTACTTC; CDR3 protein: CASSPRIRNIQYF
D gene: -; J gene: TRBJ2-1; V gene: TRBV9; clone size: -; CDR3 DNA: TGTGCCAGCAGCGTAGAAGGGGGACTCCCGGTGGGCCACTACAATGAGCAGTTCTTC; CDR3 protein: CASSVEGGLPVGHYNEQFF
D gene: -; J gene: TRBJ1-2; V gene: TRBV28; clone size: once; CDR3 DNA: TGTGCCAGCAGTTTTGGGACCGAAGGAGTAGACTATGGCTACACCTTC; CDR3 protein: CASSFGTEGVDYGYTF